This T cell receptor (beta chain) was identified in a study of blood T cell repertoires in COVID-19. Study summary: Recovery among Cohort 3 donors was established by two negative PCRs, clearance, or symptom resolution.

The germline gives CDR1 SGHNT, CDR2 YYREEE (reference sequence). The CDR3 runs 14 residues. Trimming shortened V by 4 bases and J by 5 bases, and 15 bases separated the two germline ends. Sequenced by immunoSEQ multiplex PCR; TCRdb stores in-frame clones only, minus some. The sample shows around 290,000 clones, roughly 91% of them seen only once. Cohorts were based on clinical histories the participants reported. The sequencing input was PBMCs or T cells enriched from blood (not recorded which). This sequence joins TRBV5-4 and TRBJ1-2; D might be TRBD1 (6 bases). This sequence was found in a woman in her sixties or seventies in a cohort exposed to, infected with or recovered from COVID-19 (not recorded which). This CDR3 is CASSREGGIYGYTF. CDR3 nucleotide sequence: TGTGCCAGCAGCCGGGAGGGGGGAATTTATGGCTACACCTTC.